This T cell receptor (beta chain) came from a study of blood T cell repertoires in COVID-19. Study at large: Samples representing acute and convalescent COVID-19 were sourced from the United States, Italy and Spain. T cells, B-cell-depleted T cells, or PBMCs supplied cDNA or gDNA.

Trimming took 8 bases from V and 8 from J; bases not matched to a gene: 8. Germline V gene sequence: CDR1 MNHEY, CDR2 SVGAGI. There are 15 residues in the CDR3. Authors' methods: Estimation of nucleated cell counts was performed using reference gene primer amplification. Clones were sequenced by immunoSEQ multiplex PCR, and TCRdb holds only the in-frame ones, with some missing. The DNA was the basis for D and trimming; V, J and clone size are from that table. The sample lists 180,000 or so clones, approximately 85% occurring once. The genes are TRBV6-5 and TRBJ2-1; 14 positions agree with TRBD2. The clonotype was recovered from a man aged 55 to 70 with acute or convalescent COVID-19. The sequenced sample was peripheral blood. The CDR3 here is CASQAGLAGVYEQFF. CDR3 bases: TGTGCCAGCCAAGCGGGACTAGCGGGAGTTTATGAGCAGTTCTTC.